The entry that follows covers one T cell receptor beta chain sequence. Germline lookup yields CDR1 MGHDK and CDR2 SYGVNS. The CDR3 has 14 amino acids. The V and J ends lost 4 bases and 0 bases respectively, with 7 bases between them. The source of the sample is a study of OX40 agonist ivuxolimab in advanced cancers. Whole-study context: The patients received ivuxolimab by intravenous route every 2 weeks at 0.01 to 10 mg/kg. Dose-escalation patients were diagnosed with hepatocellular carcinoma, melanoma, renal cell cancer or head and neck cancer.

Patients were ineligible given autoimmune disease history or systemic immunosuppression. The assay was immunoSEQ multiplex PCR, and TCRdb's table has in-frame clones only and misses some. The data contain approximately 54,000 clones, roughly 90% of them singletons. The source is an adult with an advanced solid tumor such as melanoma, head and neck, liver or kidney cancer. Sample: CD4+ or CD8+ T cells sorted from blood, taken in a trial of the OX40 agonist ivuxolimab. This chain links TRBV25-1 with TRBJ1-5; the D is unclear. CDR3 sequence (DNA): TGTGCCAGCAGTGTACTTCATAGCAATCAGCCCCAGCATTTT. Translating it yields CASSVLHSNQPQHF.